This T cell receptor (beta chain) was sequenced for a study of T cells in Graves' hyperthyroidism and ophthalmopathy. The CDR3 covers 12 residues. Deletions cut 8 bases from V and 6 bases from J, with 14 bases between. CDR1 MNHEY and CDR2 SMNVEV come from the germline V gene (reference sequence). RNA transcripts were the template for amplifying TCR beta CDR3 regions. Researchers ran a first-round RT-PCR on the TCR CDR3 using the HTBI primer set. MiXCR was run by TCRdb on the multiplex PCR reads, yielding one entry per CDR3 protein. Of about 400,000 distinct CDR3 sequences in the sample, about a sixth were seen once.

The specimen sequenced was blood. This TCR came from a woman between 18 and 29 years old with Graves' hyperthyroidism that later progressed to Graves' ophthalmopathy. The rearrangement links TRBV27 to TRBJ2-7; D is ambiguous. The CDR3 loop reads CASASFTGEQYF. The CDR3 nucleotides are TGTGCCAGCGCCTCCTTTACGGGCGAGCAGTACTTC.